The next 8 T cell receptor beta chains were all read from a single sample in a study of blood T cell repertoires in COVID-19. Method: immunoSEQ multiplex PCR; TCRdb's copy keeps in-frame clones and lacks some. The data contain about 210,000 clones, about 83% of them singletons. Sequencing was carried out using peripheral blood. These receptors were collected from a man aged 45 to 65 with active or convalescent COVID-19.

This clone occurred once. This chain connects TRBV12-5 to TRBJ2-3; TRBD2 matches at 8 bases. The V and J ends lost 3 bases and 4 bases, in that order; junction bases with no gene match: 15. Germline V lookup: CDR1 LGHNT, CDR2 FRNRAP. The CDR3 is 18 amino acids. The CDR3 coding sequence is TGTGCTAGTGGTTTTTCCCTCGGGGCGGGAGGTCCCTCAGATACGCAGTATTTT. The encoded protein is CASGFSLGAGGPSDTQYF.

The chain couples TRBV28 to TRBJ1-3, with D possibly matching TRBD1 (6 bases). Trimming shortened V by 3 bases and J by 3 bases, and 12 bases separated the two germline ends. Germline V CDR1 and CDR2: MDHEN, SYDVKM. There are 15 residues in the CDR3. CDR3 protein: CASSFGGTSGNTIYF. The CDR3 DNA sequence: TGTGCCAGCAGTTTCGGTGGGACAAGTGGAAACACCATATATTTT.

V and J are TRBV19 and TRBJ1-1; maybe TRBD1 (6 bases). The length of the CDR3 is 12 residues. Deletions cut 8 bases from V and 6 bases from J, with 13 bases between. Germline values: CDR1 LNHDA, CDR2 SQIVND (reference sequence). In DNA form, the CDR3 reads TGTGCCAGTCGGGAACAGGGCGCTGAAGCTTTCTTT. Translating it yields CASREQGAEAFF.

The V call is TRBV2, the J call TRBJ2-3; D gene uncertain. The CDR3 has 12 amino acids. The V gene's germline CDR1 is SNHLY and CDR2 FYNNEI. V was clipped by 5 bases and J by 4 bases, with 7 bases between them. CDR3 protein: CASSPEADTQYF. The CDR3 DNA is TGTGCCAGCAGTCCTGAGGCAGATACGCAGTATTTT. The complete variable domain, with remaining parts taken from reference TRBV2 and TRBJ2-3, reads EPEVTQTPSHQVTQMGQEVILRCVPISNHLYFYWYRQILGQKVEFLVSFYNNEISEKSEIFDDQFSVERPDGSNFTLKIRSTKLEDSAMYFCASSPEADTQYFGPGTRLTVL.

This chain uses TRBV3-1 (or the pseudogene TRBV3-2) with TRBJ2-7; D is unclear. Germline CDR1 LGHDT, CDR2 YNNKEL (reference sequence). The CDR3 covers 11 residues. V lost 5 bases to trimming and J lost 10 bases, with 12 bases between them. The DNA of the CDR3 is TGTGCCAGCAGCACGCAAAGAGATCAGTACTTC. Translated: CASSTQRDQYF.

This chain uses TRBV30 with TRBJ1-1; D might be TRBD1 (5 bases). Deletions cut 5 bases from V and 1 base from J, with 14 bases between. This CDR3 region has 14 residues. The germline V gene has CDR1 GTSNPN and CDR2 SVGIG (reference sequence). CDR3 residues: CAWEGYTGNTEAFF. CDR3 in DNA: TGTGCCTGGGAGGGATATACAGGGAACACTGAAGCTTTCTTT.

J is TRBJ1-1 and V is TRBV3-1 (or the pseudogene TRBV3-2); 7 nucleotides line up with TRBD1. The junction had 12 bases not matched to a gene; V was cut back by 1 base and J by 7 bases. The CDR3 extends over 16 amino acids. Germline values: CDR1 LGHDT, CDR2 YNNKEL (reference sequence). The CDR3 reads CASSQGGAGGYGEAFF. CDR3 DNA sequence: TGTGCCAGCAGCCAAGGGGGGGCAGGGGGATATGGTGAAGCTTTCTTT.

V and J are TRBV14 and TRBJ1-1; D gene uncertain. V lost 5 bases to trimming and J lost 2 bases, with 15 bases between them. CDR1 and CDR2 from the germline V gene are SGHDN and FVKESK. The CDR3 contains 15 residues. The CDR3: CASSSGRGRNTEAFF. The CDR3 DNA reads as TGTGCCAGCAGCTCTGGTCGTGGCAGAAACACTGAAGCTTTCTTT.